The next 25 T cell receptor beta chains were all read from a single sample in a study of shared clonotypes between healthy human individuals. The protocol was immunoSEQ multiplex PCR, while the TCRdb copy is restricted to in-frame clones and leaves out a portion. The repertoire holds fewer than 1.4 million clones, with about four fifths as singletons. The sequenced sample was memory CD4+ T cells from PBMCs. Regarding subset: CD45RA-negative fraction. The receptor set was obtained from a man younger than 30 in good health. Some clones in this sample may be carry-over from other donors' samples.

This sequence joins TRBV30 and TRBJ1-5; perhaps TRBD1 as D (6 bases). Looked up from germline, CDR1 is GTSNPN and CDR2 is SVGIG (reference sequence). The CDR3 length is 13 residues. The V end lost 5 bases, the J end lost 6 bases, and 14 bases lay between the germline ends. CDR3 sequence (DNA): TGTGCCTGGGGCGCGGGGGGCGGTCAGCCCCAGCATTTT. It specifies CAWGAGGGQPQHF.

This chain connects TRBV7-2 to TRBJ1-5, with 7 bases identical to TRBD1. The V gene end was trimmed by 1 base and the J gene end by 2 bases; junction bases not matched to a gene: 2. The CDR3 is 15 residues long. CDR1 is SGHTA and CDR2 is FQGNSA in the germline V gene. CDR3 region: CASSLVTGGNQPQHF. The CDR3 bases are TGTGCCAGCAGCTTAGTTACAGGGGGCAATCAGCCCCAGCATTTT. The full variable domain, rest sourced from reference TRBV7-2 and TRBJ1-5, is GAGVSQSPSNKVTEKGKDVELRCDPISGHTALYWYRQSLGQGLEFLIYFQGNSAPDKSGLPSDRFSAERTGGSVSTLTIQRTQQEDSAVYLCASSLVTGGNQPQHFGDGTRLSIL.

The table lists this clone with a count of one. The genes are TRBV27 and TRBJ2-1, with D unresolved. Trimming shortened V by 4 bases and J by 8 bases, and 18 bases separated the two germline ends. The CDR3 is made up of 15 amino acids. Germline lookup yields CDR1 MNHEY and CDR2 SMNVEV (reference sequence). DNA of the CDR3: TGTGCCAGCAGTTCGCCCCGAACAAGCCCCCATGAGCAGTTCTTC. Its translation: CASSSPRTSPHEQFF.

This clone appeared a few times. The gene calls are TRBV30 and TRBJ2-3; unclear D gene. This CDR3 is built from 13 residues. Per the germline V gene, CDR1 is GTSNPN and CDR2 is SVGIG (reference sequence). Trimming took off 0 bases at V and 4 bases at J, with 8 bases between the two ends. CDR3 sequence: CAWSVGLADTQYF. CDR3 bases: TGTGCCTGGAGTGTAGGGTTGGCAGATACGCAGTATTTT.

This clone was recorded only once. Sequence at one end of the junction differs from germline and may be a read error. V usage is TRBV2 and J usage is TRBJ1-2; D gene unclear. The CDR3 sequence is 11 residues long. Germline V gene data show CDR1 as SNHLY and CDR2 as FYNNEI. DNA of the CDR3: TGTGCCAGTAGTGAAGATATAGGCTACACCTTC. It yields the protein CASSEDIGYTF.

V is TRBV15 and J is TRBJ2-5; the D gene could be TRBD1 or TRBD2 (5 bases each). Germline assignment: CDR1 LNHNV and CDR2 YYDKDF (reference sequence). V was clipped by 8 bases and J by 0 bases, with 13 bases between them. The CDR3 is made up of 14 amino acids. CDR3 bases: TGTGCCACCTCAATCGGGACCGACCAAGAGACCCAGTACTTC. The encoded protein is CATSIGTDQETQYF.

This sequence joins TRBV6-5 and TRBJ2-1, with 14 positions matching TRBD2. The trim removed 6 bases at V and 8 bases at J, leaving 6 bases unmatched. Germline V gene sequence: CDR1 MNHEY, CDR2 SVGAGI. The CDR3 consists of 15 residues. The CDR3, as DNA: TGTGCCAGCAGAAGACTAGCGGGAGGGCCGTATGAGCAGTTCTTC. This translates into CASRRLAGGPYEQFF.

This chain joins TRBV5-1 and TRBJ2-2; 8 bases are shared with TRBD2. This CDR3 comprises 15 residues. V shed 2 bases, J shed 6 bases, and the junction held 6 bases outside the gene matches. CDR1 SGHRS and CDR2 YFSETQ come from the germline V gene. The DNA of the CDR3 is TGCGCCAGCAGCTTACTAGCGGTCGAAGCCGGGGAGCTGTTTTTT. Its translation: CASSLLAVEAGELFF. Full variable domain (remainder filled in from reference TRBV5-1 and TRBJ2-2): KAGVTQTPRYLIKTRGQQVTLSCSPISGHRSVSWYQQTPGQGLQFLFEYFSETQRNKGNFPGRFSGRQFSNSRSEMNVSTLELGDSALYLCASSLLAVEAGELFFGEGSRLTVL.

A single count supports this clone. The CDR3 region is CATRLTGLNTEAFF. For the CDR3, the DNA is TGTGCCACCCGACTGACGGGACTGAACACTGAAGCTTTCTTT. The chain is built from TRBV6-1 and TRBJ1-1, with a possible D match to TRBD1 (5 bases). From germline, CDR1 is MNHNS and CDR2 SASEGT. The CDR3 length is 14 residues. V was clipped by 10 bases and J by 0 bases, with 15 bases between them.

V is TRBV5-6 and J is TRBJ2-7; the match to TRBD1 covers 9 bases. Trimming removed 4 bases from V and 4 bases from J; junction bases left unmatched: 9. CDR1 is SGHDT, CDR2 YYEEEE, per germline. CDR3 length: 15 residues. The CDR3 bases are TGTGCCAGCAGCGCCCGGGGACAGGGTGGGTACGAGCAGTACTTC. It specifies CASSARGQGGYEQYF.

This clone was picked up many times. The chain has TRBV4-3 and TRBJ1-2; the D gene is possibly TRBD1 (5 bases). The ends were cut back, 0 bases at V and 7 bases at J, with 12 bases in the middle. The CDR3 loop spans 14 amino acids. In germline, CDR1 is LGHNA, CDR2 YSLEER. This CDR3 is CASSQDGGKAGYTF. The CDR3 coding sequence is TGCGCCAGCAGCCAAGATGGGGGGAAGGCTGGCTACACCTTC.

V usage is TRBV5-1 and J usage is TRBJ2-1; 9 bases map to TRBD2. This CDR3 contains 14 residues. Per the germline V gene, CDR1 is SGHRS and CDR2 is YFSETQ. Trimming took 3 bases from V and 16 from J; bases not matched to a gene: 14. The CDR3 sequence: CASSWTSREGRPFF. DNA for the CDR3: TGCGCCAGCAGCTGGACCTCGCGGGAGGGCCGCCCATTCTTC. The variable domain in full, with the rest retrieved from reference TRBV5-1 and TRBJ2-1, is KAGVTQTPRYLIKTRGQQVTLSCSPISGHRSVSWYQQTPGQGLQFLFEYFSETQRNKGNFPGRFSGRQFSNSRSEMNVSTLELGDSALYLCASSWTSREGRPFFGPGTRLTVL.

This clone was seen ten or more times. The chain has TRBV30 and TRBJ1-1; TRBD1 matches 8 bases. This CDR3 has 12 residues. V shed 5 bases and J 9 bases; nucleotides not matched to a gene: 8. Per the germline V gene, CDR1 is GTSNPN and CDR2 is SVGIG (reference sequence). This chain's CDR3 is CAWARGRNQAFF. For the CDR3, the DNA is TGTGCCTGGGCCAGGGGGCGGAACCAAGCTTTCTTT.

DNA of the CDR3: TGCGCCAGCAGCTTGGGCGCGTGGGGGGGCTATGAAAAACTGTTTTTT. Protein product: CASSLGAWGGYEKLFF. The chain links TRBV5-1 to TRBJ1-4; tentatively, D is TRBD1 (6 bases). The V end lost 0 bases, the J end lost 6 bases, and 15 bases lay between the germline ends. This CDR3 region has 16 residues. In germline, CDR1 is SGHRS, CDR2 YFSETQ.

The chain recombines TRBV4-3 with TRBJ2-5; no firm D call. CDR1 is LGHNA, CDR2 YSLEER, per germline. The CDR3 is 15 amino acids. V was clipped by 1 base and J by 1 base, with 10 bases between them. The CDR3 DNA sequence: TGCGCCAGCAGCCAAGGCTCTGGCTTCCAAGAGACCCAGTACTTC. Protein product: CASSQGSGFQETQYF.

This chain links TRBV6-1 with TRBJ1-2; TRBD1 is a possible D gene (6 bases). The germline gives CDR1 MNHNS, CDR2 SASEGT. V lost 5 bases and J lost 6, with 19 bases in between. This CDR3 contains 15 residues. The CDR3 nucleotides read TGTGCCAGCAGTCTAAGTAGGGGGGAAGGGAATGGCTACACCTTC. It yields the protein CASSLSRGEGNGYTF.

This chain connects TRBV11-2 to TRBJ2-1; D ambiguous. V dropped 1 base and J dropped 0 bases, with 13 bases sitting between them. CDR1 is SGHAT and CDR2 is FQNNGV in the germline V gene. This CDR3 has 17 residues. CDR3 region: CASSLAYGPSSYNEQFF. CDR3 coding DNA: TGTGCCAGCAGCTTAGCCTACGGACCTAGCTCCTACAATGAGCAGTTCTTC.

Concerning this clone: The sample contains more than one DNA sequence encoding this CDR3. V gene TRBV20-1 combines with J gene TRBJ2-7; D not certain. CDR1 and CDR2 (germline): DFQATT, SNEGSKA (reference sequence). CDR3 size: 11 residues. With 6 bases removed from V and 4 bases from J, the gap between germline ends came to 10 bases. DNA for the CDR3: TGCAGTGCCCAGGATGGGTACGAGCAGTACTTC. Translated, it gives CSAQDGYEQYF.

The chain recombines TRBV20-1 with TRBJ2-7; tentative D call: TRBD1 (6 bases). Germline loops: CDR1 DFQATT, CDR2 SNEGSKA (reference sequence). This CDR3 has 11 amino acids. The CDR3 reads CSGQHSYEQYF. The CDR3 DNA follows: TGCTCAGGACAGCACTCCTACGAGCAGTACTTC.

With respect to this clone: A much larger clone lies a single base off, so this may be a read error. Other DNA sequences in this sample translate to the same CDR3. This sequence joins TRBV7-9 and TRBJ1-2, with 7 bases lining up with TRBD1. This CDR3 is 14 amino acids long. V was clipped by 3 bases and J by 3 bases; unmatched bases: 4. Germline loops: CDR1 SEHNR, CDR2 FQNEAQ (reference sequence). CDR3 sequence (DNA): TGTGCCAGCAGCTTGGGTCAGGGGGACTATGGCTACACCTTC. As protein: CASSLGQGDYGYTF.

At least ten counts were recorded for this clone. This rearrangement joins TRBV28 to TRBJ1-2; D is possibly TRBD1 (6 bases). The CDR3 extends over 13 amino acids. Germline V gives CDR1 MDHEN, CDR2 SYDVKM. The germline V and J ends were trimmed by 6 bases and 7 bases, with 15 bases remaining between them. CDR3 residues: CASRFSGDSGYTF. The CDR3 nucleotides are TGTGCCAGCAGGTTCTCAGGGGACTCTGGCTACACCTTC.

This clone appeared a few times. The gene calls are TRBV29-1 and TRBJ2-7; D is unresolved. Trimming stripped 6 bases from V and 4 bases from J, with 10 bases between. CDR3 length equals 11 residues. The germline CDR1 and CDR2 sequences are SQVTM and ANQGSEA. CDR3 residues: CSVARPYEQYF. CDR3 bases: TGCAGCGTGGCCCGCCCATACGAGCAGTACTTC.

With regard to this clone: Other nucleotide sequences in the sample specify the same CDR3. The chain is built from TRBV7-2 and TRBJ1-5; D ambiguous. CDR1 is SGHTA and CDR2 is FQGNSA in the germline V gene. CDR3 length equals 13 residues. V lost 5 bases and J 5 bases, leaving 10 bases between the germline ends. The CDR3 here is CASSPDGDQPQHF. The CDR3 bases are TGTGCCAGCAGCCCTGACGGTGATCAGCCCCAGCATTTT. Together with reference TRBV7-2 and TRBJ1-5, the CDR3 gives the full variable domain: GAGVSQSPSNKVTEKGKDVELRCDPISGHTALYWYRQSLGQGLEFLIYFQGNSAPDKSGLPSDRFSAERTGGSVSTLTIQRTQQEDSAVYLCASSPDGDQPQHFGDGTRLSIL.

This clone was seen a single time. The V gene is TRBV25-1, the J gene TRBJ2-1, with D perhaps matching TRBD1 or TRBD2 (5 bases each). V lost 1 base, J lost 6 bases, and 16 bases lay in between. The germline CDR1 and CDR2 sequences are MGHDK and SYGVNS. The CDR3 has 16 amino acids. Here the CDR3 reads CASSELGVGSRNEQFF. The CDR3 DNA reads TGTGCCAGCAGTGAATTGGGGGTGGGTTCTCGCAATGAGCAGTTCTTC.

CDR3 bases: TGCAGCGCATCCCGGGACAGCAACCAAGAGACCCAGTACTTC. Its translation: CSASRDSNQETQYF. The genes are TRBV29-1 and TRBJ2-5; 7 bases agree with TRBD1. The V and J ends lost 7 bases and 0 bases, in that order; junction bases with no gene match: 8. The CDR3 has 14 amino acids. Germline V gene sequence: CDR1 SQVTM, CDR2 ANQGSEA.